The 27 T cell receptor beta chains given below trace back to one sample, sequenced in a study of cytomegalovirus exposure and HLA in healthy donors. Amplification used 60 Vbeta primers and 13 Jbeta primers. Produced via immunoSEQ multiplex PCR; TCRdb's table is partial and in-frame only. This table has some 150,000 clones, about 79% appearing once. Sequenced: PBMCs. These TCRs come from a woman in her forties or fifties in good health and CMV-seronegative.

The CDR3 DNA reads TGTGCCAGCAGCTTACCTCTGACGGGAACAGGGGGCTACACCTTC. Translated, it gives CASSLPLTGTGGYTF. The chain couples TRBV7-9 to TRBJ1-2; a weak D match, TRBD1 (6 bases). V lost 2 bases and J lost 8, with 18 bases in between. CDR3 length: 15 residues. Looked up from germline, CDR1 is SEHNR and CDR2 is FQNEAQ (reference sequence).

The rearrangement links TRBV9 to TRBJ2-5; D may be TRBD2 (6 bases). The CDR3 consists of 15 residues. The V gene's germline CDR1 is SGDLS and CDR2 YYNGEE. V shed 2 bases and J shed 4 bases, with 15 bases lying between them. CDR3 amino acids: CASSVLGNGGETQYF. CDR3 nucleotide sequence: TGTGCCAGCAGCGTCCTCGGTAACGGGGGAGAGACCCAGTACTTC. Full variable domain (remainder filled in from reference TRBV9 and TRBJ2-5): DSGVTQTPKHLITATGQRVTLRCSPRSGDLSVYWYQQSLDQGLQFLIQYYNGEERAKGNILERFSAQQFPDLHSELNLSSLELGDSALYFCASSVLGNGGETQYFGPGTRLLVL.

This clone appeared once. The chain is built from TRBV28 and TRBJ1-5, with D unclear. CDR1 MDHEN and CDR2 SYDVKM come from the germline V gene. This CDR3 contains 16 residues. V was pared by 0 bases and J by 2 bases, with 11 bases between. Here the CDR3 DNA reads TGTGCCAGCAGTTTATGGGGAGGGTCCGGCAATCAGCCCCAGCATTTT. The encoded protein is CASSLWGGSGNQPQHF.

The chain recombines TRBV19 with TRBJ2-2; D is uncertain. The CDR3 covers 15 residues. Trimming took off 2 bases at V and 5 bases at J, with 12 bases between the two ends. The germline gives CDR1 LNHDA, CDR2 SQIVND (reference sequence). CDR3 coding DNA: TGTGCCAGTAGTATATTGTGGCGGCAAACCGGGGAGCTGTTTTTT. Translation gives CASSILWRQTGELFF.

V is TRBV19 and J is TRBJ1-1; D not resolved. Germline values: CDR1 LNHDA, CDR2 SQIVND (reference sequence). V shed 8 bases and J shed 0 bases, with 10 bases lying between them. This CDR3 is 13 amino acids long. The DNA for the CDR3 is TGTGCCAGTCGGTTAGTGGTGAACACTGAAGCTTTCTTT. This translates into CASRLVVNTEAFF.

The J gene is TRBJ2-7, the V gene TRBV28; a weak D match, TRBD2 (5 bases). The germline V and J ends were trimmed by 4 bases and 0 bases, with 13 bases remaining between them. There are 15 residues in the CDR3. The germline CDR1 and CDR2 sequences are MDHEN and SYDVKM. The CDR3 coding sequence is TGTGCCAGCAGTTCGCCGGGGATGGGCTCCTACGAGCAGTACTTC. Translation: CASSSPGMGSYEQYF.

The table lists this clone with a few counts. V is TRBV7-8 and J is TRBJ1-2; D not certain. Germline V CDR1 and CDR2: SGHVS, FQNEAQ. Trimming took 2 bases from V and 6 from J, leaving 16 bases between them. The CDR3 sequence is 15 residues long. The CDR3 sequence: CASSLIRAAYDGYTF. CDR3 coding DNA: TGTGCCAGCAGCTTAATCCGCGCGGCTTACGATGGCTACACCTTC.

The genes are TRBV5-6 and TRBJ1-1; 10 bases agree with TRBD1. Germline V CDR1 and CDR2: SGHDT, YYEEEE. The CDR3 spans 16 residues. Losses at the gene ends were 3 bases for V and 4 bases for J; bases not matched to a gene: 9. CDR3 sequence (DNA): TGTGCCAGCAGCTGGGGGACAGGGGAAGGTAGCACTGAAGCTTTCTTT. Protein: CASSWGTGEGSTEAFF.

The V gene is TRBV6-1, the J gene TRBJ2-5; 10 bases fit TRBD2. This CDR3 has 18 residues. CDR1 is MNHNS, CDR2 SASEGT, per germline. Trimming removed 4 bases from V and 4 bases from J; junction bases left unmatched: 15. Here the CDR3 reads CASSGLREAGGPGETQYF. CDR3 DNA: TGTGCCAGCAGTGGACTGAGGGAAGCGGGGGGGCCGGGAGAGACCCAGTACTTC.

The genes are TRBV10-1 and TRBJ1-6; D may be TRBD1 (6 bases). The CDR3 is 14 amino acids. Per germline, CDR1 WNHNN and CDR2 SYGVQD (reference sequence). Trimming shortened V by 2 bases and J by 7 bases, and 9 bases separated the two germline ends. The chain's CDR3 is CASSESQGNSPLHF. The CDR3 DNA reads as TGCGCCAGCAGTGAGAGCCAGGGGAATTCACCCCTCCACTTT.

CDR3 amino acids: CASSESSRDNEQFF. The DNA for the CDR3 is TGTGCCAGCAGTGAATCTAGTAGAGACAATGAGCAGTTCTTC. The chain uses TRBV6-1 and TRBJ2-1; no clear D gene. CDR1 and CDR2 (germline): MNHNS, SASEGT. V lost 2 bases to trimming and J lost 5 bases, with 10 bases between them. CDR3 size: 14 residues.

V and J are TRBV6-5 and TRBJ2-7; 9 nucleotides agree with TRBD1. This CDR3 region has 15 residues. Germline values: CDR1 MNHEY, CDR2 SVGAGI. With 7 bases clipped from V and 2 bases from J, the junction kept 9 bases outside the gene matches. The CDR3 sequence: CASTSVGTGTYEQYF. The DNA of the CDR3 is TGTGCCAGCACCTCTGTTGGGACAGGGACCTACGAGCAGTACTTC.

The chain employs TRBV6-5 and TRBJ2-2, with D unresolved. Germline values: CDR1 MNHEY, CDR2 SVGAGI. The ends were cut back, 6 bases at V and 0 bases at J, with 8 bases in the middle. The CDR3 covers 14 residues. The CDR3 DNA reads TGTGCCAGCAGAATAACAGCGAACACCGGGGAGCTGTTTTTT. This codes for CASRITANTGELFF.

This chain uses TRBV6-5 with TRBJ1-2, with D possibly being TRBD1 (6 bases). The CDR3 covers 13 residues. The V gene lost 6 bases and the J gene lost 7 bases, with 15 bases spanning the gap. CDR1 is MNHEY and CDR2 is SVGAGI in the germline V gene. The CDR3 sequence is CASSLTGFGGYTF. CDR3 nucleotides: TGTGCCAGCAGCTTAACAGGGTTCGGTGGCTACACCTTC.

J is TRBJ1-1 and V is TRBV7-2; D perhaps matches TRBD1 (6 bases). The CDR3 has 15 residues. Trimming stripped 2 bases from V and 0 bases from J, with 10 bases between. Germline CDR1 reads SGHTA; CDR2 reads FQGNSA. CDR3 sequence reads: CASSLLTGLNTEAFF. As DNA, the CDR3 is TGTGCCAGCAGCTTACTGACAGGCTTGAACACTGAAGCTTTCTTT.

V gene TRBV6-1 combines with J gene TRBJ2-1, with 12 nucleotides matching TRBD1. Germline V gene sequence: CDR1 MNHNS, CDR2 SASEGT. Unmatched junction bases numbered 7, after V lost 7 bases and J lost 6 bases. The CDR3 has 15 amino acids. In nucleotides, the CDR3 is TGTGCCAGCATGATGGGACAGGGGGCGCCCAATGAGCAGTTCTTC. The encoded protein is CASMMGQGAPNEQFF.

This chain joins TRBV19 and TRBJ2-7, with unresolved D. CDR1 is LNHDA, CDR2 SQIVND, per germline (reference sequence). Trimming shortened V by 6 bases and J by 2 bases, and 14 bases separated the two germline ends. This CDR3 contains 14 residues. As DNA, the CDR3 is TGTGCCAGTAGCCCCCCCCGGGTCCCCTACGAGCAGTACTTC. Translation: CASSPPRVPYEQYF.

This clone was seen only a few times. One junction end disagrees with the germline gene, perhaps due to a read error. This chain joins TRBV7-7 and TRBJ2-5; perhaps D is TRBD1 or TRBD2 (7 bases each). Germline V gene lookup returns CDR1 SSHAT and CDR2 FNYEAQ (reference sequence). This CDR3 spans 16 amino acids. This chain's CDR3 is CASSLGGGSRQETQYF. For the CDR3, the DNA is TGTGCTAGCAGCTTAGGGGGCGGGAGCAGACAAGAGACCCAGTACTTC. Supplemented by reference TRBV7-7 and TRBJ2-5, the full variable domain reads GAGVSQSPRYKVTKRGQDVTLRCDPISSHATLYWYQQALGQGPEFLTYFNYEAQPDKSGLPSDRFSAERPEGSISTLTIQRTEQRDSAMYRCASSLGGGSRQETQYFGPGTRLLVL.

The chain recombines TRBV7-8 with TRBJ1-1; D is unclear. The CDR3 has 13 amino acids. Trimming cost V 3 bases and J 4 bases, with 9 bases left between them. Per the germline V gene, CDR1 is SGHVS and CDR2 is FQNEAQ. Here the CDR3 DNA reads TGTGCCAGCAGCTTTCATGGCGGCACTGAAGCTTTCTTT. This translates into CASSFHGGTEAFF.

The chain recombines TRBV15 with TRBJ2-5; the match to TRBD1 covers 8 bases. Per the germline V gene, CDR1 is LNHNV and CDR2 is YYDKDF (reference sequence). This CDR3 is built from 15 residues. The junction had 13 bases not matched to a gene; V was cut back by 8 bases and J by 5 bases. The CDR3 loop reads CATRAGTGSGETQYF. The CDR3 DNA reads as TGTGCCACCCGCGCCGGGACAGGATCCGGGGAGACCCAGTACTTC.

The genes are TRBV18 and TRBJ2-1; a weak D match, TRBD2 (5 bases). The CDR3 loop spans 16 amino acids. The germline CDR1 and CDR2 sequences are KGHSH and LQKENI. Trimming stripped 0 bases from V and 4 bases from J, with 13 bases between. The CDR3 spells CASSPPVRTGYNEQFF. CDR3 coding DNA: TGTGCCAGCTCACCACCGGTAAGGACGGGGTACAATGAGCAGTTCTTC.

This sequence joins TRBV15 and TRBJ2-2, with D unclear. This CDR3 has 15 amino acids. Germline loops: CDR1 LNHNV, CDR2 YYDKDF (reference sequence). The germline V and J ends were trimmed by 0 bases and 6 bases, with 11 bases remaining between them. The CDR3: CATSRDLLGPGELFF. CDR3 coding DNA: TGTGCCACCAGCAGAGATCTACTGGGCCCCGGGGAGCTGTTTTTT.

This chain uses TRBV11-2 with TRBJ1-6; 7 bases are shared with TRBD1. This CDR3 is built from 14 residues. The germline CDR1 and CDR2 sequences are SGHAT and FQNNGV. The ends lost 7 bases at V and 5 bases at J; junction bases unmatched: 5. The CDR3 loop reads CASTRGIDNSPLHF. In DNA, the CDR3 is TGTGCCAGCACCAGGGGGATTGATAATTCACCCCTCCACTTT.

V is TRBV7-2 and J is TRBJ1-2; TRBD1 matches 8 bases. The J segment lost 7 bases and the V segment lost 3 bases, leaving 7 bases of the junction unmatched. Looked up from germline, CDR1 is SGHTA and CDR2 is FQGNSA. The CDR3 extends over 14 amino acids. CDR3: CASSLGQARGGYTF. Written as DNA, the CDR3 is TGTGCCAGCAGCTTGGGACAGGCGAGAGGTGGCTACACCTTC. The full variable domain, rest sourced from reference TRBV7-2 and TRBJ1-2, is GAGVSQSPSNKVTEKGKDVELRCDPISGHTALYWYRQSLGQGLEFLIYFQGNSAPDKSGLPSDRFSAERTGGSVSTLTIQRTQQEDSAVYLCASSLGQARGGYTFGSGTRLTVV.

This rearrangement joins TRBV19 to TRBJ2-1; TRBD1 matches at 7 bases. CDR3 size: 16 residues. CDR1 LNHDA and CDR2 SQIVND come from the germline V gene (reference sequence). Trimming cost V 6 bases and J 5 bases; bases outside gene matches: 13. The CDR3 here is CASSTQQGFINNEQFF. The CDR3 DNA is TGTGCCAGTAGCACTCAACAGGGGTTTATTAACAATGAGCAGTTCTTC.

This sequence joins TRBV2 and TRBJ1-1; a weak D match, TRBD1 (6 bases). Per germline, CDR1 SNHLY and CDR2 FYNNEI. V dropped 6 bases and J dropped 8 bases, with 19 bases sitting between them. The CDR3 extends over 14 amino acids. CDR3 in amino acids: CASSATGGLGEAFF. CDR3 coding DNA: TGTGCCAGCAGCGCCACGGGGGGGCTTGGGGAAGCTTTCTTT.

The chain combines TRBV28 with TRBJ2-2; 9 bases agree with TRBD2. Germline V lookup: CDR1 MDHEN, CDR2 SYDVKM. The CDR3 is 16 amino acids. The V segment lost 5 bases and the J segment 2 bases; nucleotides outside the gene matches: 6. In DNA, the CDR3 is TGTGCCAGCAGTCCGCCTAGCGGGGCTAACACCGGGGAGCTGTTTTTT. Amino acids: CASSPPSGANTGELFF.